The subject of this entry is one T cell receptor (beta chain). Antigen unknown. The data originate from a study of CD8+ T cells in alopecia areata. Study-level information: Tofacitinib administration to treated patients was oral, at 5 to 10 mg twice daily. Treatment ran 6 to 18 months, with 6 months of follow-up afterward.

RNA extraction was followed by reverse transcription into cDNA, which acted as the sequencing template. Profiled with immunoSEQ multiplex PCR; TCRdb holds only in-frame clones, not every one. The sample contains roughly 130,000 clones, around three fifths of which appear only once. Study outcomes and limitations: When scalp samples are sequenced, resident alphabeta T cells of normal skin are also captured.

The TCR was taken from a human donor with alopecia areata. The specimen was CD4+ T cells sorted from blood, collected at week 0.

The CDR3 nucleotides read TGTGCCAGCAGCCCGACCCCATTACTAGCGGGGGCCCATCAGCAGTTCTTC. It encodes CASSPTPLLAGAHQQFF. This chain joins TRBV7-9 and TRBJ2-1; 11 bases are shared with TRBD2. Germline V gene sequence: CDR1 SEHNR, CDR2 FQNEAQ (reference sequence). J gave up 11 bases and V 5 bases, and 17 bases lay outside the gene matches. The CDR3 spans 17 residues.